The following is a T cell receptor (beta chain) sequence with its context. The antigen remains undetermined. The CDR3 length is 14 residues. Trimming took off 0 bases at V and 1 base at J, with 6 bases between the two ends. CDR1 and CDR2 (germline): MNHNY, SVGAGI (reference sequence). These data are taken from a study of radiotherapy plus CTLA-4 blockade in lung cancer. At the level of the study: Across the patients, objective responses occurred in more than 15%, and disease control in roughly 30%.

General study findings and limits: With interferon-beta, early dynamics of blood T cell clones were reported to best predict response.

Receiving focal radiation plus CTLA-4 blockade with ipilimumab were patients who had chemo-refractory metastatic non-small-cell lung cancer. The protocol was immunoSEQ multiplex PCR, while the TCRdb copy is restricted to in-frame clones and leaves out a portion. The sample has about 59,000 clones, under 75% seen once. This rearrangement joins TRBV6-6 to TRBJ1-1; D call uncertain. This specimen consisted of peripheral blood, obtained from a patient treated with radiotherapy plus ipilimumab. The sequence came from a human donor with non-small cell lung cancer whose response to radiotherapy plus ipilimumab could not be evaluated. CDR3 residues: CASSYSAGNTEAFF. The CDR3 nucleotides read TGTGCCAGCAGTTACTCAGCAGGGAACACTGAAGCTTTCTTT.